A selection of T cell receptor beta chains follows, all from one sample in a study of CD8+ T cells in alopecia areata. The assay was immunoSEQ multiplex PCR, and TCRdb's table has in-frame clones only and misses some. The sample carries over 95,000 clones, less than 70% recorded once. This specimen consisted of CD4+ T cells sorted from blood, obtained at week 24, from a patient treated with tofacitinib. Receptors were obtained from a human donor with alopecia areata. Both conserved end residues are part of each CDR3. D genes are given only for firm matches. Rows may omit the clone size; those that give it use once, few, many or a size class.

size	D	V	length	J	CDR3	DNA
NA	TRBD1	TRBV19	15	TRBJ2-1	CASSRGQGAFNEQFF	TGTGCCAGTAGTAGAGGGCAGGGGGCGTTCAATGAGCAGTTCTTC
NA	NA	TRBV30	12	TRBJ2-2	CAWNKNTGELFF	TGTGCCTGGAACAAGAACACCGGGGAGCTGTTTTTT
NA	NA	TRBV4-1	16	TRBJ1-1	CASSHPRGARGTEAFF	TGCGCCAGCAGCCACCCAAGGGGGGCGAGGGGCACTGAAGCTTTCTTT
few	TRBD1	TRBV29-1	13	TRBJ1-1	CSVGWGTGAEAFF	TGCAGCGTTGGATGGGGGACAGGGGCAGAAGCTTTCTTT
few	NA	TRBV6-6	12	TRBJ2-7	CASSSQGYEQYF	TGTGCCAGCAGTTCGCAGGGCTACGAGCAGTACTTC
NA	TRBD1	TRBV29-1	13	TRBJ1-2	CSVERDRNYGYTF	TGCAGCGTTGAGAGGGACAGGAACTATGGCTACACCTTC
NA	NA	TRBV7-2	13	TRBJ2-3	CASRPQGPGTQYF	TGTGCCAGCAGGCCTCAGGGCCCGGGTACGCAGTATTTT
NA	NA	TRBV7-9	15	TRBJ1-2	CASSLVRPINYGYTF	TGTGCCAGCAGCTTAGTGAGACCCATTAACTATGGCTACACCTTC
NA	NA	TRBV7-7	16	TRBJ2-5	CASSSPDGQYQETQYF	TGTGCTAGCAGCTCTCCGGACGGGCAGTACCAAGAGACCCAGTACTTC
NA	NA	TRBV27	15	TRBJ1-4	CASSLSIGGWEKLFF	TGTGCCAGCAGTTTATCGATAGGGGGTTGGGAAAAACTGTTTTTT
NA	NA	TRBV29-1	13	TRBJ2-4	CSASDRPGDIQYF	TGCAGCGCGTCGGACAGACCAGGGGACATTCAGTACTTC
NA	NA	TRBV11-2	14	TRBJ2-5	CASTLRGTRETQYF	TGTGCCAGCACCTTACGTGGTACCCGGGAGACCCAGTACTTC
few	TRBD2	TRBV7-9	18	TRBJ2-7	CASSSPLTVAGAPYEQYF	TGTGCCAGCAGCTCCCCACTAACGGTAGCGGGGGCCCCCTACGAGCAGTACTTC
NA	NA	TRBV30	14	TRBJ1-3	CAWDFGQNGNTIYF	TGTGCCTGGGACTTCGGACAGAATGGAAACACCATATATTTT
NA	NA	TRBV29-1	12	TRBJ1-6	CRPGEYNSPLHF	TGCAGGCCGGGAGAATATAATTCACCCCTCCACTTT
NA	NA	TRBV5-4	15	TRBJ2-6	CASSLDVTGANVLTF	TGTGCCAGCAGCTTGGATGTTACTGGGGCCAACGTCCTGACTTTC
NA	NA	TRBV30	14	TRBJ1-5	CAWTGTADNQPQHF	TGTGCCTGGACTGGGACCGCTGATAATCAGCCCCAGCATTTT
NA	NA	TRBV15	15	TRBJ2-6	CATSPGRSGANVLTF	TGTGCCACCAGCCCCGGTCGCTCTGGGGCCAACGTCCTGACTTTC
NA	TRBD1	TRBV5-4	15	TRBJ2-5	CASSWTTGGEETQYF	TGTGCCAGCAGTTGGACGACAGGGGGCGAAGAGACCCAGTACTTC
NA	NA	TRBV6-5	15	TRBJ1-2	CASSYGAQGSYGYTF	TGTGCCAGCAGTTACGGTGCCCAGGGGAGCTATGGCTACACCTTC
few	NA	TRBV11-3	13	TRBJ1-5	CASSLAPNQPQHF	TGTGCCAGCAGCCTAGCCCCTAATCAGCCCCAGCATTTT
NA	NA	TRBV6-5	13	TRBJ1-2	CASSPQGSYGYTF	TGTGCCAGCAGTCCCCAGGGGAGTTATGGCTACACCTTC
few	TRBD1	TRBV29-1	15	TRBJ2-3	CSVEIGQGKPDTQYF	TGCAGCGTTGAAATCGGACAGGGGAAGCCAGATACGCAGTATTTT
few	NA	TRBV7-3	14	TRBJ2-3	CASSPSGGPDTQYF	TGTGCCAGCAGCCCCTCGGGGGGCCCAGATACGCAGTATTTT
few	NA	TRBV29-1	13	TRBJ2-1	CSVDRSSYNEQFF	TGCAGCGTAGACAGAAGCTCCTACAATGAGCAGTTCTTC
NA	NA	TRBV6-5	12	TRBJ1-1	CASSLTGWKAFF	TGTGCCAGCAGTCTCACGGGATGGAAAGCTTTCTTT
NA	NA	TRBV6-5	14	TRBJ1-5	CASSPTVRNQPQHF	TGTGCCAGCAGCCCGACAGTTAGGAATCAGCCCCAGCATTTT
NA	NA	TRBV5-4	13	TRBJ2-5	CASSFPSQETQYF	TGTGCCAGCAGCTTCCCCTCGCAGGAGACCCAGTACTTC
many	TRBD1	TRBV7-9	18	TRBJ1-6	CASSLGRRGPRYNSPLHF	TGTGCCAGCAGCTTAGGACGTAGGGGGCCTCGCTATAATTCACCCCTCCACTTT
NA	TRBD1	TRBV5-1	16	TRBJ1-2	CASSRNGQGSGYGYTF	TGCGCCAGCAGCAGGAACGGACAGGGTAGCGGCTATGGCTACACCTTC
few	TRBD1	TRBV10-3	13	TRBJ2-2	CASGTGNTGELFF	TGTGCCAGCGGGACAGGGAACACCGGGGAGCTGTTTTTT
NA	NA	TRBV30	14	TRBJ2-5	CAWSVATGLSAQYF	TGTGCCTGGAGTGTGGCGACAGGTCTCTCGGCCCAGTACTTC
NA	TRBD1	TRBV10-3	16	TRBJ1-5	CAISERAGGSNQPQHF	TGTGCCATCAGTGAGAGGGCAGGGGGTAGCAATCAGCCCCAGCATTTT
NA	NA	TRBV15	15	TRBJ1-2	CATSRDMEGSYGYTF	TGTGCCACCAGCAGAGATATGGAGGGCAGCTATGGCTACACCTTC
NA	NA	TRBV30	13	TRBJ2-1	CAWSLGRDNEQFF	TGTGCCTGGAGTTTGGGACGGGACAATGAGCAGTTCTTC
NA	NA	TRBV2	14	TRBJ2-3	CASGPDFGADTQYF	TGTGCCAGCGGGCCCGACTTTGGGGCAGATACGCAGTATTTT
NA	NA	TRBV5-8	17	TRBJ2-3	CASSYPWVRTSTDTQYF	TGTGCCAGCAGCTACCCGTGGGTGCGGACTAGCACAGATACGCAGTATTTT
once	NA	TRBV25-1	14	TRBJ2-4	CASSERAGPNIQYF	TGTGCCAGCAGTGAACGTGCAGGGCCAAACATTCAGTACTTC
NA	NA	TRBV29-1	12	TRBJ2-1	CSQGGGRNEQFF	TGCAGCCAAGGGGGGGGCCGGAATGAGCAGTTCTTC
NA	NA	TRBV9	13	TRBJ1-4	CASSVDVSEKLFF	TGTGCCAGCAGCGTAGACGTGTCCGAAAAACTGTTTTTT
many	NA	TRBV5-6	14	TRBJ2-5	CASTKYRIQETQYF	TGTGCCAGCACCAAGTACAGGATTCAAGAGACCCAGTACTTC
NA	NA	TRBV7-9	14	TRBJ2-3	CASSLGGLTDTQYF	TGTGCCAGCAGCTTAGGCGGACTCACAGATACGCAGTATTTT
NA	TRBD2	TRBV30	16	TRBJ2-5	CAWSPGASGGQETQYF	TGTGCCTGGAGTCCTGGGGCTAGCGGGGGTCAAGAGACCCAGTACTTC
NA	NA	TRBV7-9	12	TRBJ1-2	CASSLVGVGYTF	TGTGCCAGCAGCTTAGTAGGGGTTGGCTACACCTTC
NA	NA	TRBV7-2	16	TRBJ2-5	CASSLVSASRQETQYF	TGTGCCAGCAGCTTAGTGTCGGCTAGCCGTCAAGAGACCCAGTACTTC
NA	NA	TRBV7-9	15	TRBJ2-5	CASSLVSGPQETQYF	TGTGCCAGCAGCTTAGTATCAGGGCCTCAAGAGACCCAGTACTTC
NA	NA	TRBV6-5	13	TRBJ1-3	CASSYGYGNTIYF	TGTGCCAGCAGTTATGGTTATGGAAACACCATATATTTT
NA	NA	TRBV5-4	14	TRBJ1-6	CASSLAGYKAPLHF	TGTGCCAGCAGCTTAGCGGGCTATAAGGCACCCCTCCACTTT
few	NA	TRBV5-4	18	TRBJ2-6	CASSQGGTGPLGANVLTF	TGTGCCAGCAGCCAGGGGGGGACGGGACCTTTGGGGGCCAACGTCCTGACTTTC
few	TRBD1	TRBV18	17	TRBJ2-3	CASSPETGGVDTDTQYF	TGTGCCAGCTCACCGGAGACAGGGGGCGTAGACACAGATACGCAGTATTTT
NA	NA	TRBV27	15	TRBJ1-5	CASRAQGVSNQPQHF	TGTGCCAGCAGGGCCCAGGGTGTAAGCAATCAGCCCCAGCATTTT
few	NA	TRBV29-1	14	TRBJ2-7	CSVEGSGVSYEQYF	TGCAGCGTTGAAGGTTCAGGGGTGTCCTACGAGCAGTACTTC